This T cell receptor (beta chain) was retrieved from a study of blood T cell repertoires in COVID-19. CDR3 length: 14 amino acids. Germline V lookup: CDR1 MDHEN, CDR2 SYDVKM. Trimming removed 5 bases at V and 2 bases at J, with 9 bases between. Concerning this clone itself: Other DNA sequences of this sample code for an identical CDR3.

Per the authors' pipeline: Amplification of reference gene primers was used by the study to estimate nucleated cell counts. The assay was immunoSEQ multiplex PCR, and TCRdb's table has in-frame clones only and misses some. The V and J calls and clone size are taken from that table; D and trimming were inferred from the DNA. The profile shows about 380,000 clones, more than 80% of them singletons. The TCR originated in a middle-aged man with acute or convalescent COVID-19. What was sequenced was peripheral blood. The chain has TRBV28 and TRBJ2-2, with D possibly being TRBD1 (5 bases). The CDR3: CASSRGQNTGELFF. The CDR3 DNA follows: TGTGCCAGCAGTCGCGGACAAAACACCGGGGAGCTGTTTTTT.